This T cell receptor beta chain was obtained from a study of T cells in Graves' hyperthyroidism and ophthalmopathy (dated by TCRdb to about 2019). Regarding the study in general: Peripheral blood samples were taken at the time of initial diagnosis, prior to any treatment. To identify TCR V-J signatures that set the groups apart, the researchers used a discovery cohort of 90 to 100 patients, made up of roughly 45 with Graves' ophthalmopathy and about 55 with stable Graves' hyperthyroidism. An independent validation cohort of around 20 hyperthyroidism patients and about 16 patients who later progressed to ophthalmopathy tested prospective prediction of ophthalmopathy. The approximately 100 discovery patients were divided at random into training and test sets in a 7:3 ratio. The study also compared thyroid tissue and blood T-cell repertoires from more than 5 Graves' hyperthyroidism patients. Once sampling was done, hyperthyroidism patients were given methimazole at a starting dose of 30 mg daily, whereas ophthalmopathy patients were given high-dose intravenous methylprednisolone. The paper reports TCR Vbeta CDR3 sequencing of 135 peripheral blood samples: approximately 41 ophthalmopathy, under 80 hyperthyroidism and some 17 progressor patients. The study at large found these results: In validation, the model predicted progression to ophthalmopathy a median of roughly 6.5 months before onset, with about 70% sensitivity and about 75% specificity. No statistical method was used to set the sample size in advance, and investigators knew the group allocation. Most expanded thyroid clonotypes (frequency above 0.001) were also found in blood, which suggests that blood repertoires may mirror thyroid immune responses. A model built on a 13 V-J signature distinguished ophthalmopathy from stable hyperthyroidism, reaching approximately 89% sensitivity and 81.08% specificity in cross-validation and 80%/75% in testing.

In regard to this clonotype: The antigen it recognizes is unknown. One base away there is no much larger clone; base qualities are not given.

Ophthalmopathy patients had moderately to severely active disease, Clinical Activity Score of at least 3, NOSPECS grade of at least 4, and duration under 3 months. Patients with uncontrolled infections, other autoimmune diseases, pregnancy or lactation were excluded. Diagnoses were established on the basis of clinical symptoms, serum thyroxine and TRAb, thyroid ultrasound, and orbital computed tomography. PBMCs were isolated from more than 8 ml of fresh peripheral blood by Ficoll-Paque density gradient centrifugation. Total RNA was extracted using Trizol reagent, and RNA quality was assessed on an Agilent 2100 Bioanalyzer. The TCR beta CDR3 regions were amplified from RNA transcripts. For the first round of RT-PCR on the TCR CDR3, the HTBI primer set was used together with the Qiagen OneStep RT-PCR kit. Libraries were constructed in a second round of multiplex PCR, after which size selection and purification were carried out. Libraries were sequenced paired-end with 100 bp reads on an Illumina HiSeq2000. From the authors' description of their analysis: SOAPnuke was used to process the raw data, with reads discarded if the reads contained adapters or uncalled bases, had a mean Phred below 15, or lacked an exact constant-primer or identifier match. COPE v1.2.5 was used to merge the high-quality paired reads, and each unique nucleotide sequence was defined as a clonotype. MiTCR v1.1 was used to align clonotypes to the IMGT TRBV, TRBD and TRBJ reference segments. Analysis was restricted to V-J combinations with a frequency above 0.0001, which covered about 99% of repertoires. A TCS score was defined as the ratio of F50 (clonal expansion) to E x V (chaos), with BLOSUM62-based TCRdist applied between CDR3 peptides within each V-J. Welch's t-statistics and random forest reduced 500 to 550 V-J features to 13, which were used in a naive Bayes classifier (R e1071). The similarity between thyroid and blood repertoires was quantified using the Morisita-Horn index. TCRdb reanalyzed the raw reads on its own, using fastp at Q25 for trimming and MiXCR for clone calling, and kept in-frame beta chains. Every distinct CDR3 protein forms one entry, paired with its most common genes and DNA. TCRdb, not the authors, supplied the V and J calls. The sample table records tens of thousands of distinct CDR3 sequences; 53% of these occur just once. The ten most abundant clones make up roughly 3.4% of the sample.

The CDR3 numbers 17 residues from cysteine through phenylalanine. Solely the CDR3 DNA is kept, with 51 bases framed from the first base. Via the germline V gene (reference sequence), CDR1 is SEHNR and CDR2 FQNEAQ. The V end gives up 4 bases and the J end 0 bases, leaving 6 bases in the junction not matched to a gene. The chain is made from TRBV7-9 and TRBJ2-7; a stretch of 13 junction bases matches TRBD2. The sequenced sample was blood. The receptor's source is a woman aged 60-75 years with Graves' ophthalmopathy. At the DNA level, the sequence is TGTGCCAGCAGCTCCCGGACTAGCGGGAGAAACTCCTACGAGCAGTACTTC. It specifies CASSSRTSGRNSYEQYF.